This T cell receptor beta chain was sequenced for a study of cytomegalovirus exposure and HLA in healthy donors. Study-wide context: Genotyping of about 400 donors showed that around 86% belonged to the Caucasian-associated ancestry cluster. Notes on the study in general: Altogether, some 170 TCR beta chains were recorded as cytomegalovirus-associated. From TCR beta sequences, most subjects' HLA-A and HLA-B alleles were reportedly predicted accurately. Reportedly, a later analysis found an Asian-associated ancestry cluster had fewer N-insertions than the approximately 700-donor mean.

With 60 Vbeta and 13 Jbeta primers, the PCR was carried out. Sequencing was performed with immunoSEQ multiplex PCR; in TCRdb, only in-frame clones are kept and a portion is missing. The listing records about 130,000 clones. V shed 1 base and J shed 4 bases, with 14 bases lying between them. This CDR3 has 15 amino acids. Per germline, CDR1 MDHEN and CDR2 SYDVKM. Details on this clone: Its specificity is unknown.

The sample consisted of PBMCs. The sequence derives from an older woman in good health and CMV-seronegative. The chain carries TRBV28 and TRBJ2-7, with a weak D call TRBD1 (6 bases). The CDR3 here is CASSLLNRAEYEQYF. CDR3 bases: TGTGCCAGCAGTTTATTGAACAGGGCTGAGTACGAGCAGTACTTC.